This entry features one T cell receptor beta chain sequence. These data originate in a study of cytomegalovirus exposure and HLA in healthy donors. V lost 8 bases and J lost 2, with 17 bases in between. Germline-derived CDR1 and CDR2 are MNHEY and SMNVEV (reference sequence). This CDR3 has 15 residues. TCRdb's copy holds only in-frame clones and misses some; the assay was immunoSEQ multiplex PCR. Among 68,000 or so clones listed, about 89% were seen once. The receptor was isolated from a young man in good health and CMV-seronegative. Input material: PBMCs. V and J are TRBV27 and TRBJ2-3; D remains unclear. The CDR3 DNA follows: TGTGCCAGCCGCAGACTGAAACTACACACAGATACGCAGTATTTT. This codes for CASRRLKLHTDTQYF.